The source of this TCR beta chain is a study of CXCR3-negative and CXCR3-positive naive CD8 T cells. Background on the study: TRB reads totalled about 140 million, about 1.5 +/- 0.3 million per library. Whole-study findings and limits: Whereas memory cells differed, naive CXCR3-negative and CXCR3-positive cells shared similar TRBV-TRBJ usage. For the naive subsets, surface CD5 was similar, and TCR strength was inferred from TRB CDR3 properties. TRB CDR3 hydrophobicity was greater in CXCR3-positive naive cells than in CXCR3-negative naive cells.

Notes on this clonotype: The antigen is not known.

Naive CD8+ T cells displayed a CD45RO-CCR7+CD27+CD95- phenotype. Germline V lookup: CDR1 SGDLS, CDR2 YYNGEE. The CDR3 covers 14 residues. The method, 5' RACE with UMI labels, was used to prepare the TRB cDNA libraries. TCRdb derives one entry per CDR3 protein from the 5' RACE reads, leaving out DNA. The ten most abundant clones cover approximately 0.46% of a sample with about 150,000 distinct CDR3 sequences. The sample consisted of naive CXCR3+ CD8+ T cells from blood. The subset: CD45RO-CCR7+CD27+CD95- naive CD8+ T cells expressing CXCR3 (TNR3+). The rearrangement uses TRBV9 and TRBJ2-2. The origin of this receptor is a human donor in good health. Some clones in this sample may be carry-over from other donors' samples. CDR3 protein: CASSARTDTGELFF. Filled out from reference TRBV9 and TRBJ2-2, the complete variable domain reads DSGVTQTPKHLITATGQRVTLRCSPRSGDLSVYWYQQSLDQGLQFLIQYYNGEERAKGNILERFSAQQFPDLHSELNLSSLELGDSALYFCASSARTDTGELFFGEGSRLTVL.